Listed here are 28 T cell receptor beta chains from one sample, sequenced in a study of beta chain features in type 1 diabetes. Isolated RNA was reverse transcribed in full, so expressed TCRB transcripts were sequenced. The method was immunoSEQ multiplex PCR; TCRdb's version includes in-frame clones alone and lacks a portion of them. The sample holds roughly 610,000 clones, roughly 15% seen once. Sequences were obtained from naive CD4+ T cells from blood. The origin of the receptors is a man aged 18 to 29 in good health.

The chain's CDR3 is CASSPLRNTEAFF. For the CDR3, the DNA is TGTGCCAGCAGCCCGTTGAGGAACACTGAAGCTTTCTTT. The chain carries TRBV14 and TRBJ1-1; D is undetermined. Germline CDR1 reads SGHDN; CDR2 reads FVKESK. Trimming took off 4 bases at V and 1 base at J, with 7 bases between the two ends. The CDR3 is 13 residues long.

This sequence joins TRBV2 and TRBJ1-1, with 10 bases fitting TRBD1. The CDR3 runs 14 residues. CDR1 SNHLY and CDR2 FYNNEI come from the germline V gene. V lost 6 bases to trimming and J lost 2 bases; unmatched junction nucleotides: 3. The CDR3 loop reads CASSVTGGNTEAFF. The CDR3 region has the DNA TGTGCCAGCAGCGTGACAGGGGGCAACACTGAAGCTTTCTTT.

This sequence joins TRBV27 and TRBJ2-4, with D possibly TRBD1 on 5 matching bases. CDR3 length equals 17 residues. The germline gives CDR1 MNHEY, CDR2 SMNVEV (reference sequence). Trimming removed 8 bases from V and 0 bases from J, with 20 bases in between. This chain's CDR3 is CASGAPLAPLAKNIQYF. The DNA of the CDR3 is TGTGCCAGCGGGGCCCCTTTGGCCCCCCTAGCCAAAAACATTCAGTACTTC.

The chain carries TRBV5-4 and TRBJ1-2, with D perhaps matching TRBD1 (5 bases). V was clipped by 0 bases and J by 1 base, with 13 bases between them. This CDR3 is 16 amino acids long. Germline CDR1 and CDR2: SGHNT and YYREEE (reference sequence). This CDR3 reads CASSLGSPGGNYGYTF. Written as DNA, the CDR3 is TGTGCCAGCAGCTTGGGGTCGCCCGGGGGTAACTATGGCTACACCTTC.

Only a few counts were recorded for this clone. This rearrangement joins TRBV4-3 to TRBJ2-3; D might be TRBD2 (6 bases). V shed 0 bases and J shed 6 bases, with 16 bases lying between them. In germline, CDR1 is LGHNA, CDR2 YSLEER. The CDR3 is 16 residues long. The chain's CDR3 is CASSQDRGARSDTQYF. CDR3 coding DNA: TGCGCCAGCAGCCAAGATCGCGGGGCCAGGTCGGATACGCAGTATTTT.

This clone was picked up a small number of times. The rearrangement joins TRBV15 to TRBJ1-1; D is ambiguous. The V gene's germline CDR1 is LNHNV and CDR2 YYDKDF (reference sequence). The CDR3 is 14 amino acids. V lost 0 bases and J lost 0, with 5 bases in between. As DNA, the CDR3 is TGTGCCACCAGCAGAGACGTGTTGAACACTGAAGCTTTCTTT. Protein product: CATSRDVLNTEAFF.

CDR3 sequence reads: CASSAGTGEKAGELFF. The CDR3 nucleotides are TGTGCCAGCAGCGCCGGGACAGGGGAGAAAGCCGGGGAGCTGTTTTTT. The V gene is TRBV9, the J gene TRBJ2-2; 10 bases agree with TRBD1. The CDR3 has 16 amino acids. Germline V gene sequence: CDR1 SGDLS, CDR2 YYNGEE. The V and J ends lost 3 bases and 6 bases, in that order; junction bases with no gene match: 8.

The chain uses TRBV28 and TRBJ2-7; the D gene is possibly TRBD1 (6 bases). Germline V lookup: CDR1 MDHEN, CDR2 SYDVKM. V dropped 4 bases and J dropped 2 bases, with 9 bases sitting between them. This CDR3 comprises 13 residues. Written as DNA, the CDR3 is TGTGCCAGCAGTTGGGACAAACCCTACGAGCAGTACTTC. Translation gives CASSWDKPYEQYF.

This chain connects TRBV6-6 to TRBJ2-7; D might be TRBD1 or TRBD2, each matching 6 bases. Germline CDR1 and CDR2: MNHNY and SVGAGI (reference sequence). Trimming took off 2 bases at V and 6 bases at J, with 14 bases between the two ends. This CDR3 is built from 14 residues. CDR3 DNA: TGTGCCAGCAGTTACCCGGGGGCTCCCTCCGAGCAGTACTTC. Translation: CASSYPGAPSEQYF.

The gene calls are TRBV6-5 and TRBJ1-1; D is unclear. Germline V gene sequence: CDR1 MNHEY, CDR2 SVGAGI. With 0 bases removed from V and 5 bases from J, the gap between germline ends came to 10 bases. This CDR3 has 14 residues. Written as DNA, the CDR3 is TGTGCCAGCAGTTACTCCGAGGTGCGGACTGAAGCTTTCTTT. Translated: CASSYSEVRTEAFF.

This CDR3 is CASSQDRTGLTSSEKLFF. For the CDR3, the DNA is TGTGCCAGCAGCCAAGACCGAACAGGTCTCACAAGTAGTGAAAAACTGTTTTTT. The chain is built from TRBV4-2 and TRBJ1-4; D might be TRBD1 (5 bases). Germline-derived CDR1 and CDR2 are LGHNA and YNFKEQ. V shed 0 bases and J shed 7 bases, with 21 bases lying between them. This CDR3 region has 18 residues.

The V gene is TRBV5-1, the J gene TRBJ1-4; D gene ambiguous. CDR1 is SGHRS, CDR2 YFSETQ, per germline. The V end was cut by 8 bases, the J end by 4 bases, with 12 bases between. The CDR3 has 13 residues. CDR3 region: CASKTGINEKLFF. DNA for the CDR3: TGCGCCAGTAAAACCGGGATTAATGAAAAACTGTTTTTT.

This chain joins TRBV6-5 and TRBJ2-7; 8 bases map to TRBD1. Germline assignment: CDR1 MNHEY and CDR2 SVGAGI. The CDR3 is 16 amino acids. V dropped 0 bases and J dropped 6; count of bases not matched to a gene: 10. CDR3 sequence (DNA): TGTGCCAGCAGTTACTCCAGGCAGGGGGCCTCTTCCGAGCAGTACTTC. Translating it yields CASSYSRQGASSEQYF.

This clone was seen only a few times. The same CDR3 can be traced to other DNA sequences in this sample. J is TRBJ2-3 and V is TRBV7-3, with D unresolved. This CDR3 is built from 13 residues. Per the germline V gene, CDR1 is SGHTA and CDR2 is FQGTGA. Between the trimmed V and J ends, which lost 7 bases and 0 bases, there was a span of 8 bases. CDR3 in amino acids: CASTRSSTDTQYF. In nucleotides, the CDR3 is TGTGCCAGCACTCGGTCCAGCACAGATACGCAGTATTTT.

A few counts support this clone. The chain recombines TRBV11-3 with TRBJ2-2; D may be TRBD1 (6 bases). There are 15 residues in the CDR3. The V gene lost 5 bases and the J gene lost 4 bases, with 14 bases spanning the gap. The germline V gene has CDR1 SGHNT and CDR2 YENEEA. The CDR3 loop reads CASSAGQPFTGELFF. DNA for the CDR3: TGTGCCAGCAGCGCCGGACAGCCATTCACCGGGGAGCTGTTTTTT.

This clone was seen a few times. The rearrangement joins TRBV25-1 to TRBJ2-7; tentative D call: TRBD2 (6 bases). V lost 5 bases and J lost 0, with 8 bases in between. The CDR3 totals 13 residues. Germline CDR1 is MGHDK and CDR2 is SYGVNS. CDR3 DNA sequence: TGTGCCAGCAGTAGGGAGGTCTCCTACGAGCAGTACTTC. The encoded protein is CASSREVSYEQYF.

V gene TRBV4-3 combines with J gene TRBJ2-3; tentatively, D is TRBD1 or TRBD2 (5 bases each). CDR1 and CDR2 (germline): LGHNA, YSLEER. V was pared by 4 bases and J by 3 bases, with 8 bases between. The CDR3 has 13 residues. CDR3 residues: CASSPGSTDTQYF. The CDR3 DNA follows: TGCGCCAGCAGCCCAGGGAGTACAGATACGCAGTATTTT.

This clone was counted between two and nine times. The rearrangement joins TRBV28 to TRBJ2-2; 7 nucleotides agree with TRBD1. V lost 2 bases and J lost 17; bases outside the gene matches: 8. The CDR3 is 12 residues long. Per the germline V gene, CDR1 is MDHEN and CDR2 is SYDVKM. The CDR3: CASSLLTGPPFF. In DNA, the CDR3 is TGTGCCAGCAGTTTACTGACAGGGCCTCCTTTTTTT.

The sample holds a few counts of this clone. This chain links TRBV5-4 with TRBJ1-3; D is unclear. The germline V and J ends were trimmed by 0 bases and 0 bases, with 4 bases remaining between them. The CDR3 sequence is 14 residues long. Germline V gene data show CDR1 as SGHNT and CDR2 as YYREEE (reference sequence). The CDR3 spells CASSLAHSGNTIYF. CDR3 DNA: TGTGCCAGCAGCTTGGCCCACTCTGGAAACACCATATATTTT. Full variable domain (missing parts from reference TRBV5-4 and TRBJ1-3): ETGVTQSPTHLIKTRGQQVTLRCSSQSGHNTVSWYQQALGQGPQFIFQYYREEENGRGNFPPRFSGLQFPNYSSELNVNALELDDSALYLCASSLAHSGNTIYFGEGSWLTVV.

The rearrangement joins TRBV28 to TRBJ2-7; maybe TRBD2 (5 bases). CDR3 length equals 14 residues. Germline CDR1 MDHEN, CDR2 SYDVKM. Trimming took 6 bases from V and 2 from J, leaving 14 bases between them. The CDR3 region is CASSPGFVPYEQYF. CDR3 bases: TGTGCCAGCAGCCCGGGGTTTGTCCCCTACGAGCAGTACTTC.

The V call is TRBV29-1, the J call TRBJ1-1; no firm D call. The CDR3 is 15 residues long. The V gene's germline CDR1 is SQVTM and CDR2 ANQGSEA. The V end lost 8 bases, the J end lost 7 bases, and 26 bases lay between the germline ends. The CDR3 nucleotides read TGCAGCCCTACATATCTAGTAGGTTACTATCGTGAAGCTTTCTTT. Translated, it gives CSPTYLVGYYREAFF.

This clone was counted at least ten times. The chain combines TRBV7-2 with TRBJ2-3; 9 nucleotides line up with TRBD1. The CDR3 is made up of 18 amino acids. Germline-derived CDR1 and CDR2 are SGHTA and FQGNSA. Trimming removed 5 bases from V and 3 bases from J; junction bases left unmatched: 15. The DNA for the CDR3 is TGTGCCAGCAGCCGAGCCTCCGGCGGGACAGGGTTGACAGATACGCAGTATTTT. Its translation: CASSRASGGTGLTDTQYF. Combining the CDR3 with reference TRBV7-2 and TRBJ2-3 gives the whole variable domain GAGVSQSPSNKVTEKGKDVELRCDPISGHTALYWYRQSLGQGLEFLIYFQGNSAPDKSGLPSDRFSAERTGGSVSTLTIQRTQQEDSAVYLCASSRASGGTGLTDTQYFGPGTRLTVL.

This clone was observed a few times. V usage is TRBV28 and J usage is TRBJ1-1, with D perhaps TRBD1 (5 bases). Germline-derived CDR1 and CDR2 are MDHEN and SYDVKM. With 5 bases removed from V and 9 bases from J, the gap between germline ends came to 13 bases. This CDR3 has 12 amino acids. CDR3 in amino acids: CASSNWGSQAFF. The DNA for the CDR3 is TGTGCCAGCAGTAATTGGGGCAGTCAAGCTTTCTTT.

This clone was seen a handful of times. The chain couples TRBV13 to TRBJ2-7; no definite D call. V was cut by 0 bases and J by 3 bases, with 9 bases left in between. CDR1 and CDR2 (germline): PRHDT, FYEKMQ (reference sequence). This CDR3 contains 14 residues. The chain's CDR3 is CASSLGSLVYEQYF. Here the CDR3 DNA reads TGTGCCAGCAGCTTAGGTAGCTTGGTCTACGAGCAGTACTTC.

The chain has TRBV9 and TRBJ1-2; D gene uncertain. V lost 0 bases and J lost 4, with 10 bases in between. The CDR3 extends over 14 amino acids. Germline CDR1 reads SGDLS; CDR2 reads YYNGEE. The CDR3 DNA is TGTGCCAGCAGCGTAGGTCAGGACCTCTATGGCTACACCTTC. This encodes CASSVGQDLYGYTF.

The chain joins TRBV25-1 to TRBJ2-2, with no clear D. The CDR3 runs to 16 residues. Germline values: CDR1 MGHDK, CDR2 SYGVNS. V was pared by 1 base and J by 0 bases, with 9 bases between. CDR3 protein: CASSEFGKANTGELFF. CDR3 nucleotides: TGTGCCAGCAGTGAATTTGGTAAAGCGAACACCGGGGAGCTGTTTTTT.

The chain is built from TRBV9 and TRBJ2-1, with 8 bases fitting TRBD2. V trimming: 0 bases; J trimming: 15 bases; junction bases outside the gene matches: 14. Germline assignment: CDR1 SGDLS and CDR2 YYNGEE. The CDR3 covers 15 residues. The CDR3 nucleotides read TGTGCCAGCAGCGTAGATTCTAGCGGGCCCCCTCTGCGGTTCTTC. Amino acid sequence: CASSVDSSGPPLRFF.

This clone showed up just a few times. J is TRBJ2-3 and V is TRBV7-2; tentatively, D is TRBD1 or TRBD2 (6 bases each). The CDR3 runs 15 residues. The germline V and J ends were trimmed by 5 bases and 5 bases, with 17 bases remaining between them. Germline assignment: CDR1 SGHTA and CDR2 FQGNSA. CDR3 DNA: TGTGCCAGCAGCCGGGGGCTAGCAGCAGGAGATACGCAGTATTTT. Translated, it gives CASSRGLAAGDTQYF.